This TCR beta chain was observed in a study of cytomegalovirus exposure and HLA in healthy donors. The CDR3 contains 12 residues. V lost 11 bases to trimming and J lost 4 bases, with 12 bases between them. Germline-derived CDR1 and CDR2 are MDHEN and SYDVKM. Primers: 60 Vbeta forward and 13 Jbeta reverse. Assay used: immunoSEQ multiplex PCR; TCRdb lists only in-frame clones, some missing. Here the sample spans about 160,000 clones, about 77% being singletons. The study's findings and limits: Of the V segments, some could not be distinguished, including TRBV6-2 and TRBV6-3, and were excluded. According to an earlier analysis, most TCR beta V segments yielded productive rearrangements about 90% or about 30% of the time.

Notes on this clone: What it binds is not known.

The receptor was isolated from a man aged 18 to 35 in good health and CMV-seropositive. The V and J genes are TRBV28 and TRBJ1-3; maybe TRBD1 (5 bases). The sequenced sample consisted of PBMCs. Here the CDR3 DNA reads TGTGCCCTGCAGGGTTCAGGAAACACCATATATTTT. The encoded protein is CALQGSGNTIYF.